The text below deals with one TCR beta chain. Its antigen is undetermined. Generated by immunoSEQ multiplex PCR, the TCRdb table keeps only in-frame clones and is missing some. The profile shows some 45,000 clones, roughly nine tenths of them singletons. The data belong to a study of cytomegalovirus exposure and HLA in healthy donors. In germline, CDR1 is LNHDA, CDR2 SQIVND (reference sequence). Deletions cut 7 bases from V and 3 bases from J, with 10 bases between. The CDR3 contains 13 residues. Points from the study as a whole: TCR beta chains numbering some 150 were designated cytomegalovirus-associated. A later analysis found first-cohort TCR clusters tended to co-occur in the 120 validation repertoires. While the bulk of TCR sequences proved rare, some public TCRs turned up in many donors.

This receptor was obtained from a young man in good health and CMV-seronegative. The specimen was PBMCs. This chain joins TRBV19 and TRBJ1-5; possibly TRBD1 for D (5 bases). The CDR3 coding sequence is TGTGCCAGTACCTGGGGGGTCAATCAGCCCCAGCATTTT. Residues: CASTWGVNQPQHF.